This T cell receptor beta chain is from a study of breast tumors, draining lymph nodes, adjacent tissues. Whole-study results and caveats: Findings are consistent with lymph node origin and intratumoral expansion of most tumor T cells.

MiXCR, run by TCRdb on the multiplex PCR reads, gives a single entry per CDR3 protein. Among 60,000 to 75,000 distinct CDR3 sequences listed, 45% to 60% were seen once. Trimming stripped 3 bases from V and 10 bases from J, with 12 bases between. The CDR3 contains 12 residues. Per germline, CDR1 SGHAT and CDR2 FQNNGV. With respect to this clonotype: Antigen: not known.

The chain carries TRBV11-2 and TRBJ1-2; the D is unclear. The source of this sequence is a female donor with breast cancer. Some clones in this sample may be carry-over from other donors' samples. The sequenced sample consisted of breast tumor tissue. The CDR3 here is CASSFFSGVYTF. The CDR3 bases are TGTGCCAGCAGCTTCTTTAGCGGGGTCTACACCTTC.